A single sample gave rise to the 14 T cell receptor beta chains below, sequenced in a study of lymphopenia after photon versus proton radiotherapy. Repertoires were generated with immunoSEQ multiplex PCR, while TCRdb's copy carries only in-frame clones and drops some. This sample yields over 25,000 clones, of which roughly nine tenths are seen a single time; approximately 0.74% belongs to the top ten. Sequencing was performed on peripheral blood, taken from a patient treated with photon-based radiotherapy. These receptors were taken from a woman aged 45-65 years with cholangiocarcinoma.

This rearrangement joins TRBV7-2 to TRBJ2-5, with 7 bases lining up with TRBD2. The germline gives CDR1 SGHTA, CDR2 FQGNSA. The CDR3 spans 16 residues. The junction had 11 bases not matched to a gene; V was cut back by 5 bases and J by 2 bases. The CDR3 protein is CASSLIRRGIQETQYF. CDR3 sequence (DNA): TGTGCCAGCAGCCTTATTAGGCGGGGGATACAAGAGACCCAGTACTTC.

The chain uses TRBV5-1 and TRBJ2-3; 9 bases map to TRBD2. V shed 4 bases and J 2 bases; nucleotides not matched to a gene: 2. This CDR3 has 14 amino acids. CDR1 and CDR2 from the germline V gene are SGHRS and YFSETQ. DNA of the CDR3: TGCGCCAGCAGCAGCGGGGGGAACACAGATACGCAGTATTTT. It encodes CASSSGGNTDTQYF.

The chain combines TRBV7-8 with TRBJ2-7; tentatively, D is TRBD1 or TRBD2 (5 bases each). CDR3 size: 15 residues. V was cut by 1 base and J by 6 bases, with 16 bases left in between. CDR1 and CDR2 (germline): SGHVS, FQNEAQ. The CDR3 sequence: CASSLVVGARSEQYF. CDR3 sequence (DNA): TGTGCCAGCAGCTTAGTGGTCGGGGCCCGCAGCGAGCAGTACTTC.

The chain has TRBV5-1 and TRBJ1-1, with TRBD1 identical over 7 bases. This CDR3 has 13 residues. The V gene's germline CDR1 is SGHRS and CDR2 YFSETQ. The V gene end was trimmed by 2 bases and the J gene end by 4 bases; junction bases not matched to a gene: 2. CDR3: CASSFTGVTEAFF. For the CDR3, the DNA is TGCGCCAGCAGCTTCACAGGGGTCACTGAAGCTTTCTTT. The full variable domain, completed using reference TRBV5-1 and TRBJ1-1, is KAGVTQTPRYLIKTRGQQVTLSCSPISGHRSVSWYQQTPGQGLQFLFEYFSETQRNKGNFPGRFSGRQFSNSRSEMNVSTLELGDSALYLCASSFTGVTEAFFGQGTRLTVV.

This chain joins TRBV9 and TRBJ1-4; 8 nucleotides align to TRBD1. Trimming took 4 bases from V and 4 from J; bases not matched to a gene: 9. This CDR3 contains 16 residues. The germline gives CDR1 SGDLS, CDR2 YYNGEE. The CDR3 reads CASSSRQGAINEKLFF. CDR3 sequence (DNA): TGTGCCAGCAGCTCGCGGCAGGGGGCGATTAATGAAAAACTGTTTTTT.

CDR3 loop: CASSINSRSSYNSPLHF. In nucleotides, the CDR3 is TGTGCCAGTAGTATAAACTCCCGGAGCTCCTATAATTCACCCCTCCACTTT. The chain joins TRBV19 to TRBJ1-6; D not resolved. Deletions cut 2 bases from V and 0 bases from J, with 11 bases between. This CDR3 contains 17 residues. From germline, CDR1 is LNHDA and CDR2 SQIVND (reference sequence).

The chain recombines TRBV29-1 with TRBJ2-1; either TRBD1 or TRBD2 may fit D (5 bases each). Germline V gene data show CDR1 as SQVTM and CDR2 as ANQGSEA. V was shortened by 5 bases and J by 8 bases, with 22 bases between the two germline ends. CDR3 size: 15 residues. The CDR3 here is CSVYLPGPVVDEQFF. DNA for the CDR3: TGCAGCGTTTATCTACCGGGACCCGTCGTGGATGAGCAGTTCTTC.

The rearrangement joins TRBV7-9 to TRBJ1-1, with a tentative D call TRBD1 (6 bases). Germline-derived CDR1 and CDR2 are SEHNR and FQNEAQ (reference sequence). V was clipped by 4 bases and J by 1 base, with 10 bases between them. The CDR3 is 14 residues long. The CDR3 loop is CASSSGTRNTEAFF. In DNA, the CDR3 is TGTGCCAGCAGCTCCGGGACAAGGAACACTGAAGCTTTCTTT. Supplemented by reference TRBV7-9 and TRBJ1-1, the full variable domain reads DTGVSQNPRHKITKRGQNVTFRCDPISEHNRLYWYRQTLGQGPEFLTYFQNEAQLEKSRLLSDRFSAERPKGSFSTLEIQRTEQGDSAMYLCASSSGTRNTEAFFGQGTRLTVV.

The chain's CDR3 is CASSEGIGEQFF. The CDR3 DNA follows: TGTGCCAGCAGTGAAGGAATCGGTGAGCAGTTCTTC. The chain employs TRBV2 and TRBJ2-1, with unresolved D. The CDR3 length is 12 residues. Deletions cut 1 base from V and 9 bases from J, with 7 bases between. Germline lookup yields CDR1 SNHLY and CDR2 FYNNEI.

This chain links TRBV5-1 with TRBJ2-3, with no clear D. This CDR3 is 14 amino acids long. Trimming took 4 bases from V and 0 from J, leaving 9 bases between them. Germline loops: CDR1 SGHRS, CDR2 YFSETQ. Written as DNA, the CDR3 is TGCGCCAGCAGCAGGCCGGATAGCACAGATACGCAGTATTTT. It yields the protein CASSRPDSTDTQYF.

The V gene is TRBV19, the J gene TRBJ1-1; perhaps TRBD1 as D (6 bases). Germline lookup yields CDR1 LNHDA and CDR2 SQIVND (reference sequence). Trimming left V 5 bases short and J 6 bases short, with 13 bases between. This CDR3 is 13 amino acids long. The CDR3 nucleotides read TGTGCCAGTAGTGCCTTACAGGGTTCTGAAGCTTTCTTT. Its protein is CASSALQGSEAFF.

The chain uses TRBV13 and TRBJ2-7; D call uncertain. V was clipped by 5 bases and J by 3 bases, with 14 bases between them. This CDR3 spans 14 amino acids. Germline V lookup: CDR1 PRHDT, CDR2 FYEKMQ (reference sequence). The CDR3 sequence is CASSGASSYYEQYF. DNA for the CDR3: TGTGCCAGCAGCGGCGCCAGTAGCTACTACGAGCAGTACTTC.

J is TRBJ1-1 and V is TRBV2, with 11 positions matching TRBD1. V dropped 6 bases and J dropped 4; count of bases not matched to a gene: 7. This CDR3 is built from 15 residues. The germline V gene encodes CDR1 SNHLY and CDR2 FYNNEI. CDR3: CASRLSGTGGTEAFF. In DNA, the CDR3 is TGTGCCAGCAGACTTTCCGGGACAGGGGGCACTGAAGCTTTCTTT.

The CDR3 DNA is TGTGCCATCAGGGGGACAGGAGAGATGGGCAATGAGCAGTTCTTC. As protein: CAIRGTGEMGNEQFF. This chain connects TRBV10-3 to TRBJ2-1, with 8 nucleotides matching TRBD1. V was pared by 6 bases and J by 6 bases, with 10 bases of the junction left unmatched. CDR1 is ENHRY, CDR2 SYGVKD, per germline. The CDR3 consists of 15 residues.